This paragraph covers one T cell receptor (beta chain) sequence. This specimen comes from a study of T cells expressing NK-cell markers. Looking at the study overall: Sorted CD3+CD56+NKG2C+, CD3+CD56+NKG2C- and CD3+CD56-NKG2C+ T-cell subsets were beta-chain profiled.

In germline, CDR1 is MNHEY, CDR2 SMNVEV (reference sequence). The CDR3 is 15 amino acids. Reanalyzing the 5' RACE reads, TCRdb keeps one entry per CDR3 protein, without DNA. The sample table includes some 340,000 distinct CDR3 sequences. This TCR was sampled from a man aged 18-75 years in good health. The chain has TRBV27 and TRBJ1-2; no DNA is available, so the TRBD1 call from TCRdb remains unchecked. The sequenced sample was blood T cells: a sorted CD56 or NKG2C T cell subset, CD4+ or CD8+ T cells, or bulk PBMC T cells (not recorded which). This chain's CDR3 is CASSEKLQAYYGYTF.